This T cell receptor beta chain was sequenced in a study of blood T cell repertoires in COVID-19. This clone has a single count. TCRdb's table, derived via immunoSEQ multiplex PCR, lists solely in-frame clones and lacks some. In the table there are around 180,000 clones, under 80% of which are singletons. V lost 6 bases and J lost 6; bases outside the gene matches: 8. The CDR3 contains 15 residues. CDR1 MNHEY and CDR2 SMNVEV come from the germline V gene (reference sequence). The TCR was taken from a woman of 80 years or more with acute or convalescent COVID-19. The sequencing sample was made of peripheral blood. This rearrangement joins TRBV27 to TRBJ2-2; 9 bases match TRBD2. This CDR3 reads CASRTGTSFAGELFF. DNA of the CDR3: TGTGCCAGCAGAACCGGGACTAGCTTTGCCGGGGAGCTGTTTTTT.